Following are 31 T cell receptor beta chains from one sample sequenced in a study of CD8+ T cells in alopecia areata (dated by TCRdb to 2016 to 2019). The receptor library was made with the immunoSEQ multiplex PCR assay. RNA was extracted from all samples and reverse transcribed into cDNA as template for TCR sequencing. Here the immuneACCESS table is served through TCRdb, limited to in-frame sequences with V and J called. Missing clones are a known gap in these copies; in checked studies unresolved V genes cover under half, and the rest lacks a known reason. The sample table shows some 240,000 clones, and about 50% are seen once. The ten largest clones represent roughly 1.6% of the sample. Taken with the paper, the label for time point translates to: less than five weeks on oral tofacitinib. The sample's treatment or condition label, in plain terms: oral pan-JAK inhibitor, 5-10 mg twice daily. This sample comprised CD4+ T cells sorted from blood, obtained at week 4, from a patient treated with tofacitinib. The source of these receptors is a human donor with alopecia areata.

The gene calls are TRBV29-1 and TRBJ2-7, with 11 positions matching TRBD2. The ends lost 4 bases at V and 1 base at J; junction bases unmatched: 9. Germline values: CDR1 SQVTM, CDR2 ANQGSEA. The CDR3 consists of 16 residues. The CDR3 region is CSVGGLLAGESYEQYF. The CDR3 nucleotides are TGCAGCGTTGGGGGTTTACTAGCGGGGGAGTCCTACGAGCAGTACTTC.

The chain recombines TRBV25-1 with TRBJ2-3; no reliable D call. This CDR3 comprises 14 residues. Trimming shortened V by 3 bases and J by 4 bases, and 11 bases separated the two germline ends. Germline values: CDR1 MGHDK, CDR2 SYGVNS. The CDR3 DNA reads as TGTGCCAGCAGTGACGTTAAGACGGCAGATACGCAGTATTTT. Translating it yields CASSDVKTADTQYF.

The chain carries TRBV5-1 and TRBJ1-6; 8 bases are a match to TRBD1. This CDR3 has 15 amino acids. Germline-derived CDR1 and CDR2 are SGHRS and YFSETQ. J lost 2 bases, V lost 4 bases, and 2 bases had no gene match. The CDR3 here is CASSRDRPYNSPLHF. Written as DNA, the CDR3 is TGCGCCAGCAGCCGGGACAGGCCCTATAATTCACCCCTCCACTTT.

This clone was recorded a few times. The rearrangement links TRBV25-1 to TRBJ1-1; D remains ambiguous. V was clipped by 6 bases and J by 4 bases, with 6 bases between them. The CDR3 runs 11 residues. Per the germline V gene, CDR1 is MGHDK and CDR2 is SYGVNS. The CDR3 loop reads CASRSATEAFF. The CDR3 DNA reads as TGTGCCAGCAGGTCGGCCACTGAAGCTTTCTTT.

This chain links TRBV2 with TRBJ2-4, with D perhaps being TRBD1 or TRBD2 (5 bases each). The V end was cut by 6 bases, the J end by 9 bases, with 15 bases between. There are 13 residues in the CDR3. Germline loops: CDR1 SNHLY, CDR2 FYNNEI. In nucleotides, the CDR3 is TGTGCCAGCAGCAACCCCAGGGACGGCATTCAGTACTTC. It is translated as CASSNPRDGIQYF.

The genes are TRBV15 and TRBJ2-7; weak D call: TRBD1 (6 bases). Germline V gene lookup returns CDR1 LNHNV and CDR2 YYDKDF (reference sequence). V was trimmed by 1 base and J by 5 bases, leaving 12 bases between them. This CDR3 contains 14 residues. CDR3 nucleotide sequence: TGTGCCACCAGCAGAGGTCAACAGGGTCACGAGCAGTACTTC. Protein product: CATSRGQQGHEQYF.

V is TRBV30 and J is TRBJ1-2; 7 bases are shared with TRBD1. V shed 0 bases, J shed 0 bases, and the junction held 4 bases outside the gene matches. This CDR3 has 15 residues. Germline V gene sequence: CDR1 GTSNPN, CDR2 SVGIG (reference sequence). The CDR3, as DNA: TGTGCCTGGAGTGTAGGCGGGACAGCTAACTATGGCTACACCTTC. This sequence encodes CAWSVGGTANYGYTF.

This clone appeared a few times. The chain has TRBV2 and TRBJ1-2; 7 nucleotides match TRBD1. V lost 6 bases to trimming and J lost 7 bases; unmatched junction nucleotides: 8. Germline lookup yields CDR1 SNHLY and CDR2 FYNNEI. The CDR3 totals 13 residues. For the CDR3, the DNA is TGTGCCAGCAGCGACCGACAGGGAGGTGGCTACACCTTC. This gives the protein CASSDRQGGGYTF.

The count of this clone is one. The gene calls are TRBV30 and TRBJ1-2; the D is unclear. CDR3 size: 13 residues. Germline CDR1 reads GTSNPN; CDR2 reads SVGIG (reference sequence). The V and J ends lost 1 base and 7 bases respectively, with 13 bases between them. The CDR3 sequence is CAWSGREGSGYTF. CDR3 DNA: TGTGCCTGGAGTGGTAGGGAGGGTTCTGGCTACACCTTC.

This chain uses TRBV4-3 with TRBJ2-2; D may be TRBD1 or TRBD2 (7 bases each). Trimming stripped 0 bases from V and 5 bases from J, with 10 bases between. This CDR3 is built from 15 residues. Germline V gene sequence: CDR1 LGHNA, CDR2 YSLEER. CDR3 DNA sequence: TGCGCCAGCAGCCAAGACAGGGGGGGAACCGGGGAGCTGTTTTTT. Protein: CASSQDRGGTGELFF.

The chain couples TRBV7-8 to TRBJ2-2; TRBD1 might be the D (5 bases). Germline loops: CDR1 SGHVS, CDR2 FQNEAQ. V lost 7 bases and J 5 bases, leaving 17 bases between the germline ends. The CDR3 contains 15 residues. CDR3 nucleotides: TGTGCCAGCACCACACGACGACAGTTAACCGGGGAGCTGTTTTTT. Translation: CASTTRRQLTGELFF.

CDR3 DNA: TGTGCCAGCAGCTTAAGGGCCAACACCGGGGAGCTGTTTTTT. This codes for CASSLRANTGELFF. The chain recombines TRBV7-8 with TRBJ2-2; D is unclear. V dropped 2 bases and J dropped 2 bases, with 6 bases sitting between them. This CDR3 region has 14 residues. Germline V gives CDR1 SGHVS, CDR2 FQNEAQ.

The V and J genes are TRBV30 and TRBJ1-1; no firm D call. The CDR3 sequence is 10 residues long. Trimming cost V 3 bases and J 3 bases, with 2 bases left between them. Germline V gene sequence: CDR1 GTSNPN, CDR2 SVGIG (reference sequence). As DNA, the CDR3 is TGTGCCTGGAGGGACACTGAAGCTTTCTTT. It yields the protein CAWRDTEAFF.

The CDR3 is CSVLAYGGTDTQYF. The CDR3 DNA reads TGCAGCGTCCTAGCTTATGGGGGCACAGATACGCAGTATTTT. The chain combines TRBV29-1 with TRBJ2-3; perhaps TRBD2 as D (5 bases). Germline CDR1 and CDR2: SQVTM and ANQGSEA. This CDR3 has 14 amino acids. V was cut by 6 bases and J by 1 base, with 14 bases left in between.

CDR3 protein: CSVEVGMDTEAFF. The CDR3, as DNA: TGCAGCGTTGAGGTGGGGATGGACACTGAAGCTTTCTTT. The V gene is TRBV29-1, the J gene TRBJ1-1; no clear D. Germline V gene data show CDR1 as SQVTM and CDR2 as ANQGSEA. The CDR3 length is 13 residues. V shed 3 bases and J shed 3 bases, with 11 bases lying between them.

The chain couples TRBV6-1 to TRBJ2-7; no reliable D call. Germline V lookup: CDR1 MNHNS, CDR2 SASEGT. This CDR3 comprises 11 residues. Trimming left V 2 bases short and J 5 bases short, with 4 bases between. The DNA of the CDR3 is TGTGCCAGCAGTGAAATTAACGAGCAGTACTTC. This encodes CASSEINEQYF.

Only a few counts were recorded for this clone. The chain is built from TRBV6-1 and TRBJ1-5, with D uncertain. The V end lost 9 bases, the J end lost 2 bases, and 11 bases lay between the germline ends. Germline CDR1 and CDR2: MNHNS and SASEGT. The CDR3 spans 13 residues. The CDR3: CASADTRNQPQHF. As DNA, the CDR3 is TGTGCCAGTGCCGACACCCGCAATCAGCCCCAGCATTTT.

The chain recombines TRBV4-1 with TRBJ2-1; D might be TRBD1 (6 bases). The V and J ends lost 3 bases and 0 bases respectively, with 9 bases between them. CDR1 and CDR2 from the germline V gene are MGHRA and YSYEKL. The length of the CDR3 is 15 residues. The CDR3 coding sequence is TGCGCCAGCAGCCATCCGGGACACTCCTACAATGAGCAGTTCTTC. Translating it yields CASSHPGHSYNEQFF.

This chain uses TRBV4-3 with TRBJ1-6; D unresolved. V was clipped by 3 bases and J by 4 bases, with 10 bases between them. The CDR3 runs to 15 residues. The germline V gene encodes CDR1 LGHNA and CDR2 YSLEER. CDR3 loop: CASSHETAYNSPLHF. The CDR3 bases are TGCGCCAGCAGCCACGAAACAGCTTATAATTCACCCCTCCACTTT.

CDR3 loop: CASSLNRDYEQYF. CDR3 coding DNA: TGTGCCAGCAGTTTAAACAGGGACTACGAGCAGTACTTC. The V gene is TRBV27, the J gene TRBJ2-7; possibly TRBD1 for D (6 bases). The CDR3 runs 13 residues. The ends were cut back, 2 bases at V and 3 bases at J, with 8 bases in the middle. Per the germline V gene, CDR1 is MNHEY and CDR2 is SMNVEV (reference sequence).

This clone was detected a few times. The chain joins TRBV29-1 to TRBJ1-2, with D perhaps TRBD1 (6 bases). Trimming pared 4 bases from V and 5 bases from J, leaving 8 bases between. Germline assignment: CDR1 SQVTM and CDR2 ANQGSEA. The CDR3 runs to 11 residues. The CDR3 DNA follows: TGCAGCGTTGGGGGGGCTTATGGCTACACCTTC. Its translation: CSVGGAYGYTF.

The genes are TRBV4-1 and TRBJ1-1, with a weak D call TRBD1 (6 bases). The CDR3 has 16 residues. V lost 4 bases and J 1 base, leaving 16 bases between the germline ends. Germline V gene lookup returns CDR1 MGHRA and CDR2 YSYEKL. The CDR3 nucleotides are TGCGCCAGCAGCCTCAGGGGTAGTCGCCAGAACACTGAAGCTTTCTTT. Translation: CASSLRGSRQNTEAFF.

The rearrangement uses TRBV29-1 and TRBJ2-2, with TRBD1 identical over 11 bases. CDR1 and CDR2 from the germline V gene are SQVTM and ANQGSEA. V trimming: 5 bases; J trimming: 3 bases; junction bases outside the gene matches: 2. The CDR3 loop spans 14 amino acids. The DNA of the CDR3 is TGCAGCGTTAGGACAGGGGGCTACACCGGGGAGCTGTTTTTT. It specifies CSVRTGGYTGELFF.

The chain's CDR3 is CASSLDPTDNYGYTF. The CDR3 bases are TGTGCCAGCAGTTTAGACCCGACGGATAACTATGGCTACACCTTC. This sequence joins TRBV27 and TRBJ1-2; D gene ambiguous. The germline gives CDR1 MNHEY, CDR2 SMNVEV (reference sequence). Trimming stripped 2 bases from V and 1 base from J, with 11 bases between. This CDR3 is built from 15 residues.

This CDR3 reads CASSLSGTEYF. The CDR3 DNA reads as TGTGCCAGCAGTTTATCCGGGACAGAGTACTTC. The gene calls are TRBV27 and TRBJ2-5; the match to TRBD1 covers 7 bases. The junction had 1 base not matched to a gene; V was cut back by 0 bases and J by 12 bases. The germline gives CDR1 MNHEY, CDR2 SMNVEV (reference sequence). The CDR3 is 11 amino acids.

The CDR3 spells CASSPPTSGGETQYF. CDR3 DNA: TGTGCCAGCAGCCCACCCACTAGCGGGGGGGAGACCCAGTACTTC. The gene calls are TRBV11-1 and TRBJ2-5; TRBD2 aligns across 12 bases. The CDR3 length is 15 residues. The J segment lost 5 bases and the V segment lost 5 bases, leaving 6 bases of the junction unmatched. Per germline, CDR1 SGHAT and CDR2 FQDESV (reference sequence).

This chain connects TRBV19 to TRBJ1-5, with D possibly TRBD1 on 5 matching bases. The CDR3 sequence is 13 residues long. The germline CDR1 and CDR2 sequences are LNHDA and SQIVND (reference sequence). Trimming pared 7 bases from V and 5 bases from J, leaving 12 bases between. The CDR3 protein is CASKGETYQPQHF. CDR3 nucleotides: TGTGCCAGTAAAGGGGAAACCTATCAGCCCCAGCATTTT. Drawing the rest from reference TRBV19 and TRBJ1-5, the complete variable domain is DGGITQSPKYLFRKEGQNVTLSCEQNLNHDAMYWYRQDPGQGLRLIYYSQIVNDFQKGDIAEGYSVSREKKESFPLTVTSAQKNPTAFYLCASKGETYQPQHFGDGTRLSIL.

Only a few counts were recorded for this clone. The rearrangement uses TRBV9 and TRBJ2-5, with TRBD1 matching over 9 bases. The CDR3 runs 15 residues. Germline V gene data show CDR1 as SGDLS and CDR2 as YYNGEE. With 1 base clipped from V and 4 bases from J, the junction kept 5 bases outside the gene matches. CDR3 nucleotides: TGTGCCAGCAGCGTATCCGGGACAGGGAGAGAGACCCAGTACTTC. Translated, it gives CASSVSGTGRETQYF.

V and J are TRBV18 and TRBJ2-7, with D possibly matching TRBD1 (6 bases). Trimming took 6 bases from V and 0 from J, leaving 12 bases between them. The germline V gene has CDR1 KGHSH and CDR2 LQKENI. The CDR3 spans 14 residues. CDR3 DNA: TGTGCCAGCTCTTCCGGACAGACCTCCTACGAGCAGTACTTC. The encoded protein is CASSSGQTSYEQYF.

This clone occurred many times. The CDR3 loop reads CASSRSSGVSTDTQYF. The CDR3 nucleotides are TGTGCCAGCAGCCGTAGTAGCGGGGTTAGCACAGATACGCAGTATTTT. V gene TRBV7-2 combines with J gene TRBJ2-3; TRBD2 aligns across 8 bases. The length of the CDR3 is 16 residues. J lost 0 bases, V lost 5 bases, and 7 bases had no gene match. Germline V gives CDR1 SGHTA, CDR2 FQGNSA.

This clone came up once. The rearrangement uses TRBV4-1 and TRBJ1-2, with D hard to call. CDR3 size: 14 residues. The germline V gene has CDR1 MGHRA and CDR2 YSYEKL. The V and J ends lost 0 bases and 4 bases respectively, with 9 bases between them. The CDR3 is CASSQDPEGYGYTF. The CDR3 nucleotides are TGCGCCAGCAGCCAAGATCCAGAGGGCTATGGCTACACCTTC.